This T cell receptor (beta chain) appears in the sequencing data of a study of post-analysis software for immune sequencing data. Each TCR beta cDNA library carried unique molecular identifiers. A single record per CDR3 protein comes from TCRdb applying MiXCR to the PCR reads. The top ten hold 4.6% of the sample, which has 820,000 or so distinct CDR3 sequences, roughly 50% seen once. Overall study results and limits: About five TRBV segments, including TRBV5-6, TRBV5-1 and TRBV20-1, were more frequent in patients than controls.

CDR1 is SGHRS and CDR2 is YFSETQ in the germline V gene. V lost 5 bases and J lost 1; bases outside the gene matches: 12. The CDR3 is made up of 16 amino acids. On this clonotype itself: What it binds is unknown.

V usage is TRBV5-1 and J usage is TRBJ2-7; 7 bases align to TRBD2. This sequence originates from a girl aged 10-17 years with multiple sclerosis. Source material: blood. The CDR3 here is CASSPPAGVPSYEQYF. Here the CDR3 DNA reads TGCGCCAGCAGTCCCCCCGCGGGGGTACCATCCTACGAGCAGTACTTC.